This T cell receptor (beta chain) came from a study of cytomegalovirus exposure and HLA in healthy donors (dated by TCRdb to 2017 to 2019). For context, the study as a whole: An earlier analysis of some 600 of the donors reported approximately 280 Gb of sequence data and 117 million unique TCR beta sequences obtained from about 179 million T cells. Roughly 290 gigabases of sequencing data and approximately 91 million unique TCR sequences made up an early release that covered over 550 HLA-typed donors. Of the approximately 400 genotyped donors, 70% to 90% were placed in the genetic ancestry cluster associated with self-reported Caucasian donors. The aim of the study was to test whether cataloging public T cell receptors could identify signatures of past pathogen exposure. The T cell repertoires of 666 subjects were profiled by immunosequencing and related to cytomegalovirus serostatus. A separate validation cohort of approximately 130 different subjects was used in addition to the roughly 640-subject first cohort. To predict cytomegalovirus infection status, the study brought together high-throughput TCR immunosequencing, statistical association of individual TCRs with disease status, and machine learning. To study patterns of TCR occurrence, a later analysis re-analyzed previously published TCR beta repertoires from several hundred donors and added high-resolution HLA genotyping. In the later analysis, no new phenotypic data were used to find candidate immune exposures; instead, reliance was placed on TCR beta sequences and their occurrence across donors. In an earlier analysis of 500 to 650 of the donors, high-throughput TCR beta sequencing was used to judge whether each TCR beta V gene segment behaved as functional or pseudogenic. Donor age, sex, ethnicity and CMV serostatus were compiled together with the repertoire data. In a later genetic analysis, genome-wide SNP genotypes for about 55% of the roughly 670 donors were used, and that subset was treated as a discovery cohort. Every repertoire in the discovery cohort had been generated on one and the same sequencing platform. Both class I and class II loci were covered by HLA typing, at four-digit resolution. Typing coverage varied by locus: about 629-630 donors for A, B, C, DRB1 and DQB1; 522 for DQA1; 600 to 610 for DPA1; around 450 for DPB1. Roughly five DR-DQ haplotypes were treated as single units for association and clustering because of strong linkage in the cohort. Among under 450 genotyped donors of the cohort, an average of around 240,000 unique TCR beta nucleotide sequences were sequenced per donor, approximately 20% of them non-productive.

In total, just over 650 healthy bone marrow donors made up the cohort. At the time of sampling, every cohort member was nominally healthy, though immune exposures that went unrecorded were likely present. The donor was CMV seropositive and belonged to the group of around 300 seropositive cohort members. Each donor provided a peripheral blood sample, and peripheral blood mononuclear cells were used for TCR beta sequencing. Genomic DNA extraction from the blood cell samples was performed with the Qiagen DNeasy Blood Extraction Kit. From V the trimming removes 0 bases and from J it removes 4 bases, while the gene matches leave 2 bases of the junction unaccounted for. For CDR1 and CDR2, the germline V gene lists MNHEY and SVGAGI. Inclusive of the bounding cysteine and phenylalanine, the CDR3 is 15 residues long. Only the CDR3 region is kept as DNA, spanning 45 bases read in frame from base 1. The library was prepared using the immunoSEQ multiplex PCR assay. A mixture of 60 forward primers for TCR Vbeta segments and 13 reverse primers for TCR Jbeta segments was used in the multiplex PCR. The CDR3 region of rearranged TCR beta genes was amplified from genomic DNA with a multiplex PCR assay. The Illumina HiSeq System was used to sequence the amplified TCR beta libraries as 87-base-pair reads. The published analysis was carried out like this. A later analysis counted about 82 million unique TCR beta chains across the 666 repertoires, and around 12 million of these chains were shared by at least two donors. Raw reads were error-corrected and collapsed into unique sequences by a nearest-neighbor algorithm in which closely related sequences were merged to remove PCR and sequencing errors. V, D and J gene segments were assigned by aligning CDR3 sequences to IMGT reference sequences. For a sequence to be retained, at least a six-nucleotide match to both a V gene segment and a J gene segment was required. A rearrangement counted as productive if the CDR3 had no stop codons and remained in frame with V and J, and every other rearrangement counted as non-productive. CDR3 was defined by IMGT convention, running from the second conserved V-encoded cysteine to the conserved J-encoded phenylalanine. Sequences without an unambiguous match to a single V gene segment were excluded from the earlier analysis of a few hundred of the donors. In an earlier analysis of 450 to 700 of the donors, V segments were called functional above 56.7% productive rearrangements and were called segregating when the between-donor standard deviation exceeded 5%. A statistical classification framework was developed to diagnose cytomegalovirus status using the catalog of TCR beta chain sequences. V and J gene assignment, in a later analysis, came from comparing TCR nucleotide sequences with IMGT/GENE-DB human TR gene sequences. In a later analysis, CDR3 sequences and most-parsimonious VDJ recombination scenarios were assigned using the TCRdist pipeline. In a later analysis, each TCR beta chain was defined by its CDR3 amino acid sequence together with its V-gene family, and reads lacking a unique V-gene family were excluded. To address suspected cross-contamination and a sequencing artifact, a later analysis removed 592 highly shared, low-generation-probability nucleotide sequences. A later analysis calculated a clonal expansion index for each public chain from normalized within-repertoire ranks of inferred template counts. In a later analysis, generation probabilities were computed with a VDJ recombination model fitted to out-of-frame rearrangements, and the resulting probabilities were checked against IGoR. Hypergeometric tests were used in a later analysis to score TCR-TCR, TCR-HLA and TCR-CMV co-occurrence, with a repertoire-size bias correction applied to the TCR pairs. A later analysis estimated false discovery rates by permuting HLA or CMV assignments 20 times. In a later analysis, co-occurring TCRs were grouped using DBSCAN, with TCRdist sequence similarity added in when clustering inside HLA-allele-positive subsets. Repertoires with fewer than 30,000 or more than 120,000 public chains were left out of co-occurrence clustering, as were five repertoires with anomalous nucleotide sharing. Held by TCRdb, this immuneACCESS table contains in-frame sequences only and omits some clones. Under half of the omission traces to an unresolved V gene where checked; the cause of the rest is unknown. That table furnishes V, J and clone size, whereas the DNA furnished D and trimming. For this sample the table gives under 150,000 clones, of which roughly 77% were detected only once. Approximately 6% of the sample is held by the ten biggest clonotypes.

For this clone: Its target antigen remains unknown. No base quality values were provided; no much bigger clone lies one nucleotide off.

Broad study findings and their caveats: Compared with the approximately 700-donor mean, donors in an Asian-associated ancestry cluster had fewer N-insertions in productive TCRs, according to a later genetic analysis. Presence/absence analyses assumed roughly uniform sequencing depth across donors, an assumption that may not hold. The classifier was reported to diagnose cytomegalovirus status with high specificity and sensitivity in both the original cohort and the validation cohort. According to a later analysis, TCR association rates differed among HLA loci, with DRB1 alleles showing the most associated TCRs and HLA-C alleles showing the fewest. The only immune exposure information available for the cohort was CMV serostatus. An association between a missense DCLRE1C variant and V-gene and J-gene trimming of TCR beta chains was found in a later genetic analysis and replicated in an independent cohort. The earlier analysis of fewer than 750 of the donors excluded 15 to 20 rarely observed V segments, including chromosome 9 orphons, because counts were too low. A later analysis reported that several top co-occurrence clusters appeared linked to parvovirus B19, influenza, CMV and Epstein-Barr virus. A cluster of highly shared sequence variants was judged likely to be a technical artifact of the sequencing pipeline. In a later analysis, HLA-associated TCR beta chains were found to be more clonally expanded and to have lower generation probabilities than equally common non-associated chains. Because HLA typing was missing for some donors at each locus, association tests included only the typed subset. In vitro tests confirmed that a few of the cytomegalovirus-associated TCR beta chains recognize cytomegalovirus antigens. The cohort was sequenced for TCR beta chains only, and without alpha or paired-chain data the features that could be detected were limited. A further reported finding was that TCR beta sequences accurately predicted the HLA-A and HLA-B alleles for most subjects in the first cohort. Strong co-occurrence of HLA alleles, especially DR and DQ, made assigning TCR associations to individual alleles difficult. A later analysis found that most CMV-associated TCR beta chains appeared HLA-restricted, with HLA associations seemingly driven largely by CMV exposure. Correlated functional status among segregating V segments might be attributable to linkage disequilibrium, but an unknown experimental factor could not be ruled out. In a later analysis, around 17,000 TCR beta sequences were associated with specific HLA alleles at a false discovery rate of 0.05. Most TCR sequences were seen in very few donors, while some public TCRs were found in many individuals. The authors suggested that the approach could potentially be extended to other disease states and immunological phenotypes. A total of some 180 TCR beta chains were listed by the study as associated with cytomegalovirus. Broadly in line with IMGT annotations, most TCR beta V segments showed up in productive rearrangements about 87% or about 30% of the time in an earlier analysis of several hundred of the donors. Because the 87-base-pair reads could not distinguish some IMGT-functional V segments, including TRBV6-2 and TRBV6-3, those segments were excluded.

The receptor comes from a woman in her thirties or forties in good health and CMV-seropositive. Here the chain combines TRBV6-5 and TRBJ2-7; the central 11 bases match TRBD1. The specimen sequenced was PBMCs. The DNA reads as follows: TGTGCCAGCAGTTACTCGGGGACAGGGGGTTACGAGCAGTACTTC. Its amino acids are CASSYSGTGGYEQYF.